A single sample is the source of the 6 T cell receptor beta chains below, sequenced in a study of spatial heterogeneity in lung cancer. TCRdb ran MiXCR on the 5' RACE reads and lists one entry per CDR3 protein. The sample contains roughly 120,000 distinct CDR3 sequences, less than 14% of which appear only once. As to time point: blood at routine non-recurrence follow-up after resection. The specimen comprised PBMCs, sampled at follow-up. All receptors come from a female donor with early-stage non-small cell lung cancer.

This clonotype was counted at least ten times. The chain is built from TRBV7-3 and TRBJ1-1; D gene uncertain. Trimming took off 4 bases at V and 1 base at J, with 7 bases between the two ends. Looked up from germline, CDR1 is SGHTA and CDR2 is FQGTGA. The CDR3 has 13 amino acids. The CDR3 coding sequence is TGTGCCAGCAGCTCGCATGGGAACACTGAAGCTTTCTTT. Translation gives CASSSHGNTEAFF.

There are a few counts of this clonotype. The chain links TRBV5-1 to TRBJ1-1, with D maybe TRBD1 (5 bases). Germline CDR1 SGHRS, CDR2 YFSETQ. The V end was cut by 4 bases, the J end by 4 bases, with 14 bases between. The CDR3 loop spans 14 amino acids. In DNA form, the CDR3 reads TGCGCCAGCAGCGTTGGACACGCAGGCACTGAAGCTTTCTTT. Translated: CASSVGHAGTEAFF.

The chain is built from TRBV7-6 and TRBJ1-5; D remains ambiguous. The CDR3 consists of 14 residues. The germline V and J ends were trimmed by 1 base and 1 base, with 5 bases remaining between them. The germline V gene encodes CDR1 SGHVS and CDR2 FNYEAQ. The CDR3 DNA reads as TGTGCCAGCAGCTTAGTGGGGAGCAATCAGCCCCAGCATTTT. Amino acid sequence: CASSLVGSNQPQHF.

V gene TRBV4-2 combines with J gene TRBJ1-5; D is undetermined. Germline-derived CDR1 and CDR2 are LGHNA and YNFKEQ. The V end was cut by 3 bases, the J end by 2 bases, with 5 bases between. The CDR3 extends over 13 amino acids. The CDR3 bases are TGTGCCAGCAGCCAGGATGGCAATCAGCCCCAGCATTTT. Protein sequence: CASSQDGNQPQHF.

This clonotype was seen repeatedly, ten times or more. The chain has TRBV12-3 or TRBV12-4 and TRBJ2-1; 8 nucleotides align to TRBD2. CDR3 length: 16 amino acids. The junction had 10 bases not matched to a gene; V was cut back by 1 base and J by 8 bases. DNA of the CDR3: TGTGCCAGCAGTTTAGGGGCTAGCGGGTCTTTAGATGAGCAGTTCTTC. This translates into CASSLGASGSLDEQFF.

This clonotype was seen only a few times. The chain recombines TRBV7-9 with TRBJ2-2; the D gene is possibly TRBD2 (6 bases). Trimming removed 7 bases from V and 4 bases from J, with 13 bases in between. The CDR3 has 14 amino acids. Germline CDR1 and CDR2: SEHNR and FQNEAQ (reference sequence). CDR3 amino acids: CASTLSGLTGELFF. The CDR3 coding sequence is TGTGCCAGCACCCTTAGCGGCCTCACCGGGGAGCTGTTTTTT.